This is a list of T cell receptor beta chains from one sample in a study of shared clonotypes between healthy human individuals. TCRdb's table, derived via immunoSEQ multiplex PCR, lists solely in-frame clones and lacks some. The repertoire holds about 2 million clones, with about 95% as singletons. Sequencing was done on a sample of naive CD8+ T cells sorted from blood. The receptors stem from a man aged 18 to 35 in good health. CDR3s leave out the opening cysteine and the closing phenylalanine or tryptophan. Fields, in order: CDR3 protein, V gene, J gene.

CDR3aa: ASSLGQEQY
v_gene: TRBV7-9
j_gene: TRBJ2-7

CDR3aa: ASSLALRSNSPLH
v_gene: TRBV13
j_gene: TRBJ1-6

CDR3aa: ASSLQAGSTDTQY
v_gene: TRBV4-1
j_gene: TRBJ2-3

CDR3aa: ASSIAQGFSYEQY
v_gene: TRBV19
j_gene: TRBJ2-7

CDR3aa: ASSPGQGFYEQY
v_gene: TRBV27
j_gene: TRBJ2-7

CDR3aa: ASSLAQNEKLF
v_gene: TRBV13
j_gene: TRBJ1-4

CDR3aa: ASRENGYAKNIQY
v_gene: TRBV2
j_gene: TRBJ2-4

CDR3aa: ASSEGQGGYEQY
v_gene: TRBV9
j_gene: TRBJ2-7

CDR3aa: ASSQEPLTGGRYEQY
v_gene: TRBV4-1
j_gene: TRBJ2-7

CDR3aa: ASSFSRNYGYT
v_gene: TRBV27
j_gene: TRBJ1-2

CDR3aa: ASSARLALSNTGELF
v_gene: TRBV9
j_gene: TRBJ2-2

CDR3aa: SARSISEQY
v_gene: TRBV20-1
j_gene: TRBJ2-7

CDR3aa: ASSLVTHSYEQY
v_gene: TRBV11-2
j_gene: TRBJ2-7

CDR3aa: ASSPGQGSYEQY
v_gene: TRBV4-1
j_gene: TRBJ2-7

CDR3aa: ASSSSGRSSYNEQF
v_gene: TRBV13
j_gene: TRBJ2-1

CDR3aa: ASSPGLAGVQETQY
v_gene: TRBV28
j_gene: TRBJ2-5

CDR3aa: ASSPRTGMNTEAF
v_gene: TRBV27
j_gene: TRBJ1-1

CDR3aa: ASSGLTGGGVYGYT
v_gene: TRBV4-1
j_gene: TRBJ1-2

CDR3aa: ASSPGLDTIY
v_gene: TRBV7-9
j_gene: TRBJ1-3

CDR3aa: ASSRDFYEQY
v_gene: TRBV27
j_gene: TRBJ2-7

CDR3aa: ASSGTGNEQY
v_gene: TRBV28
j_gene: TRBJ2-7

CDR3aa: ASSSGTGINQPQH
v_gene: TRBV7-9
j_gene: TRBJ1-5

CDR3aa: ASSEETGGFEKLF
v_gene: TRBV6-1
j_gene: TRBJ1-4

CDR3aa: ASSQDPGTAADTEAF
v_gene: TRBV4-1
j_gene: TRBJ1-1

CDR3aa: AWSTPGAGYSNQPQH
v_gene: TRBV30
j_gene: TRBJ1-5

CDR3aa: ASSLNEKLF
v_gene: TRBV4-1
j_gene: TRBJ1-4

CDR3aa: ASSLGQGVSPLH
v_gene: TRBV13
j_gene: TRBJ1-6

CDR3aa: ASSPSSGTSYGYT
v_gene: TRBV27
j_gene: TRBJ1-2

CDR3aa: ASSPGQGHQPQH
v_gene: TRBV11-3
j_gene: TRBJ1-5

CDR3aa: ASSHQPRTSGSDEQF
v_gene: TRBV4-1
j_gene: TRBJ2-1

CDR3aa: ASSYGGSSYNEQF
v_gene: TRBV6-5
j_gene: TRBJ2-1

CDR3aa: ASSWGGETQY
v_gene: TRBV5-6
j_gene: TRBJ2-5

CDR3aa: ASSESMDTQY
v_gene: TRBV2
j_gene: TRBJ2-3

CDR3aa: ATSKEQGWGYGYT
v_gene: TRBV15
j_gene: TRBJ1-2

CDR3aa: ASAPGAGEGIEQY
v_gene: TRBV5-4
j_gene: TRBJ2-7

CDR3aa: ASSPAPGAYEQY
v_gene: TRBV7-9
j_gene: TRBJ2-7

CDR3aa: ASGSGERLNLAKNIQY
v_gene: TRBV2
j_gene: TRBJ2-4